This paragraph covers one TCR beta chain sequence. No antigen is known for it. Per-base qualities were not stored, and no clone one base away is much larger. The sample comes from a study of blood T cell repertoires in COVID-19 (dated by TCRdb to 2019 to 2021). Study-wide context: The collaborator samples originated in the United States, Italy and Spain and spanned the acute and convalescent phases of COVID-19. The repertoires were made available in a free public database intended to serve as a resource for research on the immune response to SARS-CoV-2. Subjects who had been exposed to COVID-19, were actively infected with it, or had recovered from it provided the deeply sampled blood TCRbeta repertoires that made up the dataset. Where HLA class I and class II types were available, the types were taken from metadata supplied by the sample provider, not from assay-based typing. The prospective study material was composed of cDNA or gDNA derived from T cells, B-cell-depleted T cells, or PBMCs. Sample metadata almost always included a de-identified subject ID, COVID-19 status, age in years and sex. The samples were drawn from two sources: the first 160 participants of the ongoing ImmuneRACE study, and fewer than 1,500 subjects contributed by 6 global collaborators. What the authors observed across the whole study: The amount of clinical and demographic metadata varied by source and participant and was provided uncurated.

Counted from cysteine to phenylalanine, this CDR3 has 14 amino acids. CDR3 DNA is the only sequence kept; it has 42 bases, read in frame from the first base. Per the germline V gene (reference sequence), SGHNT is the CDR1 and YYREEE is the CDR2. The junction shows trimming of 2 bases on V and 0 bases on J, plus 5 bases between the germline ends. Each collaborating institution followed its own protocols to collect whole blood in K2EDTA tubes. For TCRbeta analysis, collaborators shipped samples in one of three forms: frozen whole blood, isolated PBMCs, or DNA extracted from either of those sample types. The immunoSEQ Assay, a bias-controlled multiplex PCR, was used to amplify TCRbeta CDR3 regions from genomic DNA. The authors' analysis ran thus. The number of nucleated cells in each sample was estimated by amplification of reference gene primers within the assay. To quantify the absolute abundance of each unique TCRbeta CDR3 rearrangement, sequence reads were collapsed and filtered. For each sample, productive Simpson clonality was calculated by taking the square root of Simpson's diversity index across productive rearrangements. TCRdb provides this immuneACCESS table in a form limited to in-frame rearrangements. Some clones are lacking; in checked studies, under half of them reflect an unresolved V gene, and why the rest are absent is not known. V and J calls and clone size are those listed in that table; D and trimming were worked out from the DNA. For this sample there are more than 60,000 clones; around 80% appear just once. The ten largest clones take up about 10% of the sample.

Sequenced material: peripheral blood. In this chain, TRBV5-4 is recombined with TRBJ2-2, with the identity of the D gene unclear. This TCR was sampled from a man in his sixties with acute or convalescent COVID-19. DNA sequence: TGTGCCAGCAGCTTCACAGCGAACACCGGGGAGCTGTTTTTT. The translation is CASSFTANTGELFF. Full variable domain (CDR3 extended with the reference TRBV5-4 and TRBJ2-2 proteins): ETGVTQSPTHLIKTRGQQVTLRCSSQSGHNTVSWYQQALGQGPQFIFQYYREEENGRGNFPPRFSGLQFPNYSSELNVNALELDDSALYLCASSFTANTGELFFGEGSRLTVL.